The 26 T cell receptor gamma chains listed next were all sequenced from one sample in a study of γδ T cells in repeated Plasmodium falciparum infection. Vgamma9/Vdelta2+ and Vdelta2-negative gammadelta T cells were flow-sorted from PBMC for bulk sequencing. TCRdb re-called clones from the multiplex PCR reads via CATT. The table lists approximately 32,000 gamma-chain clones, roughly 1.4% of them singletons. Sample: gamma-delta T cells from blood. Receptors originate from a pool of human donors (malaria-infected and uninfected, not separated).

In this sample, this clone turned up many times. The protein TCRdb lists belongs to a much larger clone and differs from this DNA's translation at residue 10, which points to a read error; the protein shown is made from the DNA. The J gene is TRGJ1 or TRGJ2, the V gene TRGV9. This CDR3 contains 15 residues. Germline V gene data show CDR1 as GITISATS and CDR2 as ISYDGTV (reference sequence). CDR3 nucleotides: TGTGCCTTGTGGGAGGTCTCCAGGAATTGTTATAAGAAACTCTTT. It translates to CALWEVSRNCYKKLF.

This clone was observed many times. CDR3 DNA sequence: TGTGCCTTGTGGGAGCCCCTGAATTATTATAAGAAACTCTTT. Residues: CALWEPLNYYKKLF. This chain joins TRGV9 and TRGJ1 or TRGJ2. Germline-derived CDR1 and CDR2 are GITISATS and ISYDGTV (reference sequence). The CDR3 is made up of 14 amino acids. J was trimmed by 0 bases and V by 3 bases; bases with no gene match: 5.

As concerns this clone: Being one base from a much bigger clone, this may be a read error. This chain links TRGV9 with TRGJ1 or TRGJ2. Here the J gene was assigned by germline matching of the DNA, as TCRdb has none. CDR3 length: 12 amino acids. Germline lookup yields CDR1 GITISATS and CDR2 ISYDGTV (reference sequence). CDR3 region: CALWWFYYKKLF. The DNA for the CDR3 is TGTGCCCTGTGGTGGTTTTATTATAAGAAACTCTTT.

This clone was seen at least ten times. TCRdb records a much larger clone's protein for this DNA, with a difference at residue 6 that likely arises from a read error; the protein given is the translation of the DNA. V usage is TRGV5 and J usage is TRGJP2. TCRdb is silent on the J gene; assignment here came from matching the DNA to germline. CDR3 size: 13 residues. Germline V gene lookup returns CDR1 VINAFY and CDR2 YDVSNSKD. J was trimmed by 8 bases and V by 0 bases; bases with no gene match: 3. CDR3 sequence (DNA): TGTGCCACCTGGGACAGGCGGGATTGGATCAAGACGTTT. Encoded protein: CATWDRRDWIKTF.

This clone came up many times. TCRdb's listed protein matches a much larger clone and diverges from this DNA's translation at residue 3, likely through a read error; the protein shown comes from the DNA. Distinct nucleotide sequences in the sample also encode this CDR3. V usage is TRGV9 and J usage is TRGJP. Since TCRdb gives no J gene, matching the DNA to germline was used here to assign it. The CDR3 runs 17 residues. CDR1 and CDR2 (germline): GITISATS, ISYDGTV (reference sequence). In DNA form, the CDR3 reads TGTGCCTCGTGGGAGGTTCAGTTGGAGTTGGGCAAAAAAATCAAGGTATTT. This translates into CASWEVQLELGKKIKVF.

Worth noting for this clone: A read error likely explains this, since a far larger clone differs by one base. The same CDR3 also results from other DNA sequences found in this sample. V and J are TRGV9 and TRGJ1 or TRGJ2. TCRdb gives no J gene; it was assigned here by matching the DNA to germline. CDR3 length: 13 amino acids. The junction had 11 bases not matched to a gene; V was cut back by 3 bases and J by 9 bases. Germline V gene sequence: CDR1 GITISATS, CDR2 ISYDGTV (reference sequence). CDR3 DNA sequence: TGTGCCTTGTGGGAGTCCTCGGGGCCTAAGAAACTCTTT. It encodes CALWESSGPKKLF.

The table lists this clone with many counts. TCRdb records a much larger clone's protein for this DNA, with a difference at residue 14 that likely arises from a read error; the protein given is the translation of the DNA. The genes are TRGV3 and TRGJP2. TCRdb is silent on the J gene; assignment here came from matching the DNA to germline. CDR3 length: 17 residues. CDR1 and CDR2 from the germline V gene are VTNTFY and YDVSTARD (reference sequence). Written as DNA, the CDR3 is TGTGCCACCTGGGACAGGCCTATGTTAGTTGGTGATTGGAGCAAGACGTTT. As protein: CATWDRPMLVGDWSKTF.

This clone was picked up many times. The protein recorded in TCRdb matches a much larger clone and deviates from this DNA's translation at residue 13, suggesting a read error; the protein here is obtained by translating the DNA. The chain carries TRGV4 and TRGJ1 or TRGJ2. Germline V CDR1 and CDR2: EGSTGY, YDSYTSSV. This CDR3 has 15 residues. The CDR3 protein is CATWDGLVYYYKELF. For the CDR3, the DNA is TGTGCCACCTGGGATGGGCTGGTCTATTATTATAAGGAACTCTTT.

Points on this clone: The TCRdb protein, from a much larger clone, departs from this DNA's translation at residue 2, likely by read error; the protein shown derives from the DNA. The rearrangement uses TRGV9 and TRGJ1 or TRGJ2. Since TCRdb gives no J gene, matching the DNA to germline was used here to assign it. CDR1 and CDR2 from the germline V gene are GITISATS and ISYDGTV (reference sequence). CDR3 length: 12 amino acids. As DNA, the CDR3 is TGTACCTTGTGGGCCCGCCCGGGCAAGAAACTCTTT. This sequence encodes CTLWARPGKKLF.

At least ten counts were recorded for this clone. A read error likely explains why the TCRdb protein, taken from a much larger clone, differs from this DNA's translation at residue 4; the protein shown is translated from the DNA. This specimen includes other DNA sequences encoding the same CDR3. The V and J genes are TRGV9 and TRGJP. TCRdb does not report a J gene; here it was assigned by matching the DNA to germline references. CDR1 is GITISATS, CDR2 ISYDGTV, per germline (reference sequence). CDR3 length equals 17 residues. In nucleotides, the CDR3 is TGTGCCTTGCGGGAGGTAAAATCCGAGTTGGGCAAAAAAATCAAGGTATTT. Translation: CALREVKSELGKKIKVF.

This clone was picked up many times. One base separates it from a far larger clone, so it is likely a read error. At the DNA level, this CDR3 is encoded by other sequences in the same sample as well. This chain uses TRGV9 with TRGJP. No J gene is reported in TCRdb; it was inferred here by comparing the DNA with germline. Per the germline V gene, CDR1 is GITISATS and CDR2 is ISYDGTV (reference sequence). The CDR3 runs to 16 residues. The DNA of the CDR3 is TGTGCCTTATGGGAACCACAAGAGTTGGGCAAAAAAATCAAGGTATTT. Encoded protein: CALWEPQELGKKIKVF.

A few counts support this clone. This DNA's translation differs at residue 10 from TCRdb's protein, which comes from a much larger clone; a read error is likely, and the protein shown is translated from the DNA. This chain joins TRGV4 and TRGJ1 or TRGJ2. This CDR3 region has 12 residues. Germline-derived CDR1 and CDR2 are EGSTGY and YDSYTSSV. The CDR3 coding sequence is TGTGCCACCTGGTCCAGGGGGTATAAGGAACTCTTT. Its translation is CATWSRGYKELF.

This clone has at least ten counts. With only one base between it and a far larger clone, this is likely a read error. The sample contains more than one DNA sequence encoding this CDR3. The V segment is TRGV2, and no J call was made. Germline values: CDR1 EGSNGY, CDR2 YDSYNSKV. This CDR3 has 13 residues. The CDR3 reads CATWDGLFYKKLF. CDR3 DNA sequence: TGTGCCACCTGGGACGGGCTTTTTTATAAGAAGCTCTTT.

Comments on this clone: TCRdb attributes to this sequence the protein of a much larger clone, which differs from the DNA translation at residue 9; a read error is likely, and the protein displayed is translated from the DNA. The J gene is TRGJP2, the V gene TRGV9. TCRdb leaves out the J gene; it was filled in here by matching the DNA to germline. The CDR3 spans 13 residues. From germline, CDR1 is GITISATS and CDR2 ISYDGTV (reference sequence). The ends lost 0 bases at V and 12 bases at J; junction bases unmatched: 7. The CDR3 coding sequence is TGTGCCTTGTGGGAGGTGCGCGATGGGATCAAGACGTTT. This gives the protein CALWEVRDGIKTF.

At least ten counts were recorded for this clone. TCRdb records a much larger clone's protein for this DNA, with a difference at residue 5 that likely arises from a read error; the protein given is the translation of the DNA. The V call is TRGV8, the J call TRGJ1 or TRGJ2. There are 11 residues in the CDR3. Germline CDR1 and CDR2: VENAVY and YDSYNSRV. The CDR3 region is CATWGRHEKLF. Written as DNA, the CDR3 is TGTGCCACCTGGGGTAGGCACGAGAAACTCTTT.

On this clone itself: TCRdb attributes to this sequence the protein of a much larger clone, which differs from the DNA translation at residue 3; a read error is likely, and the protein displayed is translated from the DNA. The genes are TRGV8 and TRGJ1 or TRGJ2. TCRdb leaves out the J gene; it was filled in here by matching the DNA to germline. The CDR3 is 13 amino acids. Germline V lookup: CDR1 VENAVY, CDR2 YDSYNSRV. The chain's CDR3 is CAPWITSYYKKLF. The CDR3 bases are TGTGCCCCCTGGATTACGTCATATTATAAGAAACTCTTT.

This clone showed up many times. The mismatch at residue 8 between this DNA's translation and the TCRdb protein of a much larger clone likely reflects a read error; the protein shown is translated from the DNA. The CDR3 reads CATWDRPTIRKLF. CDR3 nucleotide sequence: TGTGCCACCTGGGACAGGCCGACGATAAGAAAACTCTTT. The chain has TRGV3 and TRGJ1 or TRGJ2. Germline V gene lookup returns CDR1 VTNTFY and CDR2 YDVSTARD (reference sequence). The ends lost 0 bases at V and 13 bases at J; junction bases unmatched: 12. CDR3 size: 13 residues.

This clone was found a few times. This DNA's translation differs at residue 6 from TCRdb's protein, which comes from a much larger clone; a read error is likely, and the protein shown is translated from the DNA. The chain combines TRGV9 with TRGJ1 or TRGJ2. Germline matching of the DNA provided the J gene here, since TCRdb leaves it blank. CDR1 is GITISATS, CDR2 ISYDGTV, per germline (reference sequence). V lost 6 bases to trimming and J lost 8 bases; unmatched junction nucleotides: 10. The CDR3 runs 12 residues. CDR3 sequence reads: CALWKSHHKKLF. The CDR3 DNA is TGTGCCTTGTGGAAGTCCCACCATAAGAAACTCTTT.

The table lists this clone with many counts. The same CDR3 is also encoded by other DNA sequences in this sample. The chain couples TRGV8 to TRGJ1 or TRGJ2. The germline gives CDR1 VENAVY, CDR2 YDSYNSRV. CDR3 length: 12 amino acids. J was trimmed by 4 bases and V by 4 bases; bases with no gene match: 4. CDR3 nucleotide sequence: TGTGCCACCTGGGAAACATATTATAAGAAACTCTTT. Protein: CATWETYYKKLF.

This clone was seen a handful of times. The protein given by TCRdb reflects a much larger clone and differs at residue 11 from this DNA's translation, likely from a read error; the protein shown is the DNA's translation. Called V gene: TRGV2; the J gene was not called. The CDR3 contains 13 residues. Germline V gene sequence: CDR1 EGSNGY, CDR2 YDSYNSKV. The CDR3 DNA reads TGTGCCACCTGGGACTGTCGATATTATAAGGAACTCTTT. This codes for CATWDCRYYKELF.

This clone came up a few times. TCRdb's entry gives the protein of a much larger clone, which mismatches this DNA's translation at residue 3, likely from a read error; the protein reported here is translated from the DNA. This same CDR3 is encoded by further DNA sequences in the sample. The DNA of the CDR3 is TGTGCCTCGTGGGAGGCGGGCCCTCAAGAGTTGGGCAAAAAAATCAAGGTATTT. Its translation: CASWEAGPQELGKKIKVF. The genes are TRGV9 and TRGJP. TCRdb records no J gene; here it was assigned by comparing the DNA to germline. CDR3 size: 18 residues. Germline CDR1 reads GITISATS; CDR2 reads ISYDGTV (reference sequence).

The chain is built from TRGV9 and TRGJP. TCRdb records no J gene; here it was assigned by comparing the DNA to germline. The CDR3 contains 20 residues. Looked up from germline, CDR1 is GITISATS and CDR2 is ISYDGTV (reference sequence). V lost 2 bases to trimming and J lost 4 bases; unmatched junction nucleotides: 14. The CDR3 loop is CALWEEIRGAQELGKKIKVF. CDR3 bases: TGTGCCTTGTGGGAGGAGATAAGAGGGGCCCAAGAGTTGGGCAAAAAAATCAAGGTATTT.

This clone was counted at least ten times. It differs at one base from a far larger clone, so likely a read error. Other DNA sequences from this sample encode an identical CDR3 as well. The genes are TRGV9 and TRGJP. Germline matching of the DNA provided the J gene here, since TCRdb leaves it blank. The CDR3 runs to 17 residues. CDR1 is GITISATS, CDR2 ISYDGTV, per germline (reference sequence). This CDR3 is CALWEVQLELGKKIKVF. The CDR3 DNA is TGTGCCTTGTGGGAGGTGCAACTGGAGTTGGGCAAGAAAATCAAGGTATTT.

This clone has ten or more counts. A far bigger clonotype differs at one base, so this is likely a read error. At the DNA level, this CDR3 is encoded by other sequences in the same sample as well. The chain is built from TRGV9 and TRGJP. This CDR3 comprises 15 residues. The germline CDR1 and CDR2 sequences are GITISATS and ISYDGTV (reference sequence). The CDR3 bases are TGTGCTTTGTGGGAGTCAGAGTTGGGCAAAAAAATCAAGGTATTT. Translated: CALWESELGKKIKVF.

This clone has a handful of counts. TCRdb's protein, taken from a much larger clone, differs from this DNA's translation at residue 11, likely owing to a read error; the protein displayed comes from the DNA. Here the V gene is TRGV8, but the J gene went uncalled. CDR1 and CDR2 (germline): VENAVY, YDSYNSRV. This CDR3 region has 13 residues. The CDR3 region is CATWVITGWFRIF. The CDR3, as DNA: TGTGCCACCTGGGTCATCACTGGTTGGTTCAGGATATTT.

In its sample, this clone was seen a few times. TCRdb lists the protein of a much larger clone for this DNA, which differs at residue 6, so this is likely a read error; the protein given here is translated from the DNA itself. The chain joins TRGV4 to TRGJ1 or TRGJ2. The J gene, missing from TCRdb, was assigned here through DNA to germline matching. V trimming: 10 bases; J trimming: 6 bases; junction bases outside the gene matches: 9. CDR3 length: 11 residues. CDR1 is EGSTGY and CDR2 is YDSYTSSV in the germline V gene. In nucleotides, the CDR3 is TGTGCCACATTCCTTTGTTATAAGAAACTCTTT. This sequence encodes CATFLCYKKLF.